Each of the 13 T cell receptor beta chains below was sequenced from the same sample in a study of cytomegalovirus exposure and HLA in healthy donors. The study ran its PCR with 60 Vbeta and 13 Jbeta primers. TCRdb's table, derived via immunoSEQ multiplex PCR, lists solely in-frame clones and lacks some. This table holds approximately 160,000 clones, 60% to 80% found once. Sequencing was performed on PBMCs. The receptors originated from a male donor in good health and CMV-seronegative.

The chain recombines TRBV6-5 with TRBJ1-4, with unresolved D. Germline lookup yields CDR1 MNHEY and CDR2 SVGAGI. Trimming took off 0 bases at V and 8 bases at J, with 10 bases between the two ends. The CDR3 consists of 14 residues. CDR3 bases: TGTGCCAGCAGTTACTCTTCATCAGGAGAAAAACTGTTTTTT. As protein: CASSYSSSGEKLFF.

In its sample, this clone was seen a few times. The J gene is TRBJ1-4, the V gene TRBV4-3; no clear D. The CDR3 has 15 residues. Trimming took off 1 base at V and 8 bases at J, with 14 bases between the two ends. CDR1 is LGHNA and CDR2 is YSLEER in the germline V gene. CDR3 in amino acids: CASSQAGSTYEKLFF. As DNA, the CDR3 is TGCGCCAGCAGCCAAGCAGGTTCGACCTACGAAAAACTGTTTTTT.

As regards this clone: In the same sample, other DNA sequences code for this CDR3. The rearrangement joins TRBV9 to TRBJ2-2, with D perhaps TRBD1 (5 bases). CDR1 is SGDLS, CDR2 YYNGEE, per germline. CDR3 size: 15 residues. V was pared by 2 bases and J by 0 bases, with 8 bases between. The CDR3 loop reads CASSVATANTGELFF. The CDR3 DNA follows: TGTGCCAGCAGCGTCGCGACAGCGAACACCGGGGAGCTGTTTTTT.

This clone was detected a few times. This rearrangement joins TRBV5-4 to TRBJ2-1; 11 nucleotides agree with TRBD2. Germline V gene sequence: CDR1 SGHNT, CDR2 YYREEE (reference sequence). With 6 bases clipped from V and 4 bases from J, the junction kept 6 bases outside the gene matches. The CDR3 loop spans 15 amino acids. The CDR3 sequence is CASTLLAGAYNEQFF. The CDR3 coding sequence is TGTGCCAGCACCTTACTAGCGGGGGCTTACAATGAGCAGTTCTTC. The whole variable domain, remainder taken from reference TRBV5-4 and TRBJ2-1, is ETGVTQSPTHLIKTRGQQVTLRCSSQSGHNTVSWYQQALGQGPQFIFQYYREEENGRGNFPPRFSGLQFPNYSSELNVNALELDDSALYLCASTLLAGAYNEQFFGPGTRLTVL.

In its sample, this clone was seen once. The rearrangement joins TRBV27 to TRBJ1-2; 7 bases agree with TRBD1. This CDR3 spans 14 amino acids. J lost 8 bases, V lost 6 bases, and 12 bases had no gene match. Germline CDR1 MNHEY, CDR2 SMNVEV (reference sequence). The CDR3 nucleotides are TGTGCCAGCAGCCCACTTACAGGGGAAGAGGGCTACACCTTC. Protein sequence: CASSPLTGEEGYTF.

This chain joins TRBV19 and TRBJ2-3, with 7 nucleotides matching TRBD2. This CDR3 is built from 14 residues. Germline CDR1 is LNHDA and CDR2 is SQIVND (reference sequence). The V and J ends lost 7 bases and 1 base, in that order; junction bases with no gene match: 5. The CDR3 is CASMAGVGTDTQYF. The CDR3 region has the DNA TGTGCCAGTATGGCGGGAGTGGGCACAGATACGCAGTATTTT.

This rearrangement joins TRBV19 to TRBJ2-3; 10 nucleotides line up with TRBD2. This CDR3 is built from 14 residues. The germline gives CDR1 LNHDA, CDR2 SQIVND (reference sequence). The junction had 4 bases not matched to a gene; V was cut back by 5 bases and J by 5 bases. The CDR3 is CASSPAGGLDTQYF. The CDR3 coding sequence is TGTGCCAGTAGTCCAGCGGGGGGGCTAGATACGCAGTATTTT.

V gene TRBV7-9 combines with J gene TRBJ1-2; D ambiguous. V lost 1 base to trimming and J lost 6 bases, with 12 bases between them. CDR1 and CDR2 from the germline V gene are SEHNR and FQNEAQ (reference sequence). This CDR3 comprises 14 residues. This CDR3 is CASSLGAGTDGYTF. In DNA form, the CDR3 reads TGTGCCAGCAGCTTAGGGGCGGGTACGGATGGCTACACCTTC.

V and J are TRBV11-2 and TRBJ2-5; 9 nucleotides match TRBD1. The assigned J gene may be wrong: the sequence end matches TRBJ2-7 better. This CDR3 is built from 15 residues. Germline V gene data show CDR1 as SGHAT and CDR2 as FQNNGV. The CDR3 nucleotides are TGTGCCAGCAGCTTAGATGGGACAGGGCTGGGCGAGCAGTACTTC. This codes for CASSLDGTGLGEQYF.

A note on this clone: The identical CDR3 is also encoded by other nucleotide sequences in the sample. The rearrangement links TRBV5-1 to TRBJ2-5, with 7 bases lining up with TRBD1. This CDR3 spans 14 amino acids. Germline trimming cut 0 bases from V and 5 bases from J; bases unmatched to any gene: 4. Germline loops: CDR1 SGHRS, CDR2 YFSETQ. This CDR3 is CASSLAGRGETQYF. Here the CDR3 DNA reads TGCGCCAGCAGCTTGGCCGGCAGGGGGGAGACCCAGTACTTC.

V gene TRBV30 combines with J gene TRBJ1-1; perhaps TRBD1 as D (5 bases). CDR3 length: 13 amino acids. Germline V lookup: CDR1 GTSNPN, CDR2 SVGIG (reference sequence). The V end was cut by 3 bases, the J end by 3 bases, with 11 bases between. CDR3 region: CAWRGRWDTEAFF. CDR3 nucleotides: TGTGCCTGGAGGGGGCGTTGGGACACTGAAGCTTTCTTT.

This clone was counted only a few times. The chain uses TRBV5-1 and TRBJ1-5, with D maybe TRBD1 (5 bases). Trimming stripped 0 bases from V and 3 bases from J, with 7 bases between. There are 14 residues in the CDR3. Germline CDR1 SGHRS, CDR2 YFSETQ. DNA for the CDR3: TGCGCCAGCAGCTTGGAAGGGGACAATCAGCCCCAGCATTTT. It translates to CASSLEGDNQPQHF.

V usage is TRBV2 and J usage is TRBJ2-4; TRBD1 matches 7 bases. The CDR3 sequence is 15 residues long. V was clipped by 1 base and J by 6 bases; unmatched bases: 6. CDR1 SNHLY and CDR2 FYNNEI come from the germline V gene. The CDR3 is CASSEEGQRGNIQYF. In DNA form, the CDR3 reads TGTGCCAGCAGTGAAGAGGGACAGAGGGGAAACATTCAGTACTTC.